This TCR beta chain appears in the sequencing data of a study of regulatory T cells in long-lasting Graves disease. Investigators prepared the TCR beta libraries by applying iRepertoire HTBI primers and Arm-PCR of CDR3 regions. TCRdb itself ran the multiplex PCR reads through MiXCR, one entry per CDR3 protein. This table has roughly 400,000 distinct CDR3 sequences, 20% to 25% appearing once. Time point here: persistent/refractory GD, antithyroid drugs over 5 years with positive TRAb. PBMC-extracted RNA yielded the TCR library. Doctors identified Graves' disease using the American Thyroid Association guidelines. An endocrinology unit in Xi'an, China, supplied the patients. Germline CDR1 LGHNA, CDR2 YNFKEQ. The CDR3 runs to 17 residues. After removal of 1 base from V and 8 bases from J, the junction contained 10 bases not matched to a gene.

The TCR was taken from a female donor with Graves disease. The source was peripheral blood mononuclear cells (PBMCs), collected when the disease was refractory, from a patient treated with antithyroid drugs. The rearrangement joins TRBV4-2 to TRBJ2-1; TRBD2 aligns across 11 bases. CDR3 loop: CASSQGGGLADYDEQFF. The DNA of the CDR3 is TGTGCCAGCAGCCAAGGAGGGGGACTAGCGGATTACGATGAGCAGTTCTTC.